These 10 T cell receptor beta chains were all obtained from the same sample, sequenced in a study of beta chain features in type 1 diabetes. Investigators reverse transcribed all isolated RNA, so they sequenced expressed TCRB transcripts. Measured with immunoSEQ multiplex PCR; TCRdb has only the in-frame clones, and not every one. The data contain roughly 150,000 clones, roughly 8% of them singletons. Which antigens these TCRs recognize remains unknown. Study conclusions and caveats: Moderate yet significant TCRB CDR3 shortening was seen in Type 1 diabetes patients in all four CD4+ subsets.

Sequencing used central memory CD4+ T cells from blood. Source of these receptors: a man aged 18 to 30 with type 1 diabetes.

The J gene is TRBJ2-7, the V gene TRBV4-3; the D gene is possibly TRBD1 (5 bases). The germline V and J ends were trimmed by 6 bases and 3 bases, with 15 bases remaining between them. Germline V lookup: CDR1 LGHNA, CDR2 YSLEER. The CDR3 covers 14 residues. The CDR3 reads CASSKGQGDYEQYF. The CDR3 nucleotides are TGCGCCAGCAGTAAGGGGCAGGGTGACTACGAGCAGTACTTC.

This clone was recorded a few times. The CDR3 spells CASSLNRDSLRSTEAFF. CDR3 nucleotide sequence: TGTGCCAGCAGCCTAAATCGGGACAGCTTGAGGTCCACTGAAGCTTTCTTT. The chain is built from TRBV14 and TRBJ1-1; the match to TRBD1 covers 7 bases. CDR3 length: 17 amino acids. In germline, CDR1 is SGHDN, CDR2 FVKESK. Unmatched junction bases numbered 15, after V lost 4 bases and J lost 4 bases.

The genes are TRBV2 and TRBJ1-1; TRBD1 is a possible D gene (5 bases). The V gene lost 6 bases and the J gene lost 4 bases, with 9 bases spanning the gap. The CDR3 is 12 amino acids. Germline-derived CDR1 and CDR2 are SNHLY and FYNNEI. The CDR3 sequence: CASRKGLTEAFF. The DNA for the CDR3 is TGTGCCAGCAGGAAGGGGCTCACTGAAGCTTTCTTT. Drawing the rest from reference TRBV2 and TRBJ1-1, the complete variable domain is EPEVTQTPSHQVTQMGQEVILRCVPISNHLYFYWYRQILGQKVEFLVSFYNNEISEKSEIFDDQFSVERPDGSNFTLKIRSTKLEDSAMYFCASRKGLTEAFFGQGTRLTVV.

This clone has a count of ten or more. The chain employs TRBV29-1 and TRBJ2-7, with 10 nucleotides matching TRBD1. CDR1 is SQVTM and CDR2 is ANQGSEA in the germline V gene. Trimming cost V 4 bases and J 4 bases; bases outside gene matches: 7. This CDR3 contains 14 residues. The CDR3 sequence: CSVVRGQGTYEQYF. For the CDR3, the DNA is TGCAGCGTTGTAAGGGGACAGGGGACGTACGAGCAGTACTTC.

J is TRBJ1-4 and V is TRBV28, with D possibly being TRBD1 (6 bases). Trimming removed 4 bases at V and 6 bases at J, with 12 bases between. The CDR3 consists of 14 residues. CDR1 is MDHEN and CDR2 is SYDVKM in the germline V gene. The CDR3 spells CASSSTGSDEKLFF. CDR3 DNA sequence: TGTGCCAGCAGTTCTACAGGGTCGGATGAAAAACTGTTTTTT.

This clone was seen more than once but under ten times. V and J are TRBV30 and TRBJ2-3; TRBD2 matches 10 bases. CDR1 and CDR2 from the germline V gene are GTSNPN and SVGIG (reference sequence). CDR3 length: 14 residues. The junction had 5 bases not matched to a gene; V was cut back by 4 bases and J by 4 bases. CDR3 in amino acids: CAWIPSGSADTQYF. CDR3 nucleotides: TGTGCCTGGATTCCTAGCGGGAGCGCAGATACGCAGTATTTT.

The gene calls are TRBV7-2 and TRBJ2-7; 9 nucleotides line up with TRBD1. The length of the CDR3 is 15 residues. Trimming took 4 bases from V and 4 from J; bases not matched to a gene: 8. Germline loops: CDR1 SGHTA, CDR2 FQGNSA. The CDR3 loop is CASSWSRGQGYEQYF. The DNA for the CDR3 is TGTGCCAGCAGCTGGAGCCGGGGACAGGGTTACGAGCAGTACTTC.

This chain joins TRBV28 and TRBJ2-7; possible D gene TRBD1, 6 bases. CDR1 is MDHEN, CDR2 SYDVKM, per germline. CDR3 length equals 15 residues. The germline V and J ends were trimmed by 7 bases and 0 bases, with 16 bases remaining between them. The CDR3 reads CASTSGTQSSYEQYF. CDR3 DNA: TGTGCCAGCACTTCCGGGACACAGAGCTCCTACGAGCAGTACTTC.

J is TRBJ2-3 and V is TRBV7-2; 9 bases align to TRBD2. The trim removed 6 bases at V and 3 bases at J, leaving 4 bases unmatched. The CDR3 consists of 14 residues. The germline gives CDR1 SGHTA, CDR2 FQGNSA. CDR3 in amino acids: CASSIAGETDTQYF. The CDR3 DNA is TGTGCCAGCAGTATAGCGGGGGAAACAGATACGCAGTATTTT.

This rearrangement joins TRBV4-3 to TRBJ1-6; D possibly corresponds to TRBD1 (5 bases). Germline values: CDR1 LGHNA, CDR2 YSLEER. Trimming took 0 bases from V and 10 from J, leaving 13 bases between them. The CDR3 has 15 amino acids. The CDR3 spells CASSQELQGSSPLHF. The CDR3 DNA follows: TGCGCCAGCAGCCAAGAACTCCAGGGAAGCTCACCCCTCCACTTT.